This passage covers 4 T cell receptor beta chains from one sample sequenced in a study of T cell responses to AZD1222 COVID-19 vaccine. Profiled with immunoSEQ multiplex PCR; TCRdb holds only in-frame clones, not every one. The sample carries 70,000 or so clones, roughly 86% recorded once. The source material was peripheral blood, sampled on day 0 of AZD1222 vaccination. These TCRs come from an adult in good health.

The rearrangement uses TRBV3-1 (or the pseudogene TRBV3-2) and TRBJ2-4, with D possibly being TRBD2 (5 bases). Germline assignment: CDR1 LGHDT and CDR2 YNNKEL (reference sequence). The CDR3 extends over 13 amino acids. The ends were cut back, 0 bases at V and 10 bases at J, with 10 bases in the middle. CDR3 sequence (DNA): TGTGCCAGCAGCCAAGAAAGCGCGGGTATTCAGTACTTC. Amino acids: CASSQESAGIQYF.

The chain combines TRBV24-1 with TRBJ2-2; TRBD1 might be the D (5 bases). This CDR3 comprises 15 residues. Trimming took off 5 bases at V and 5 bases at J, with 14 bases between the two ends. Germline CDR1 and CDR2: KGHDR and SFDVKD. CDR3 bases: TGTGCCACCAGTGGTCCCGGGTCAGGGACCGGGGAGCTGTTTTTT. It codes for CATSGPGSGTGELFF.

The chain carries TRBV30 and TRBJ1-1; D not certain. This CDR3 has 10 amino acids. Germline V gives CDR1 GTSNPN, CDR2 SVGIG (reference sequence). V was pared by 4 bases and J by 6 bases, with 6 bases between. In nucleotides, the CDR3 is TGTGCCTGGATCTCTTCTGAAGCTTTCTTT. Its translation: CAWISSEAFF.

This chain's CDR3 is CASSNSGGATDTQYF. The CDR3 coding sequence is TGTGCCAGCAGTAATAGCGGGGGAGCAACAGATACGCAGTATTTT. The rearrangement uses TRBV6-4 and TRBJ2-3, with 9 positions matching TRBD2. The CDR3 loop spans 15 amino acids. Germline CDR1 and CDR2: MRHNA and SNTAGT. The junction had 6 bases not matched to a gene; V was cut back by 5 bases and J by 3 bases.